Given below is one TCR beta chain in context. Its antigen remains unknown. A read error may produce the germline difference seen at one junction end. The entry originates in a study of T cell responses to AZD1222 COVID-19 vaccine. Points from the study as a whole: Increased Spike-specific TCR breadth and depth were observed after two AZD1222 doses. Repertoire sampling occurred only after the peak T cell response. It should be noted that donors were predominantly white British and more often female, and clonal diversity was possibly underestimated.

The CDR3 runs 13 residues. The V gene's germline CDR1 is SQVTM and CDR2 ANQGSEA. The repertoire was sequenced with immunoSEQ multiplex PCR; TCRdb's copy has only in-frame clones and lacks some. The sample includes around 110,000 clones, more than 65% of them seen just once. The receptor comes from an adult in good health. The sequences come from peripheral blood, collected on day 0 of AZD1222 vaccination. V usage is TRBV29-1 and J usage is TRBJ2-2, with D unclear. CDR3 DNA sequence: TGCAGCGTGGAAGGGACGAACACCGGGGAGCTGTTTTTT. It specifies CSVEGTNTGELFF.